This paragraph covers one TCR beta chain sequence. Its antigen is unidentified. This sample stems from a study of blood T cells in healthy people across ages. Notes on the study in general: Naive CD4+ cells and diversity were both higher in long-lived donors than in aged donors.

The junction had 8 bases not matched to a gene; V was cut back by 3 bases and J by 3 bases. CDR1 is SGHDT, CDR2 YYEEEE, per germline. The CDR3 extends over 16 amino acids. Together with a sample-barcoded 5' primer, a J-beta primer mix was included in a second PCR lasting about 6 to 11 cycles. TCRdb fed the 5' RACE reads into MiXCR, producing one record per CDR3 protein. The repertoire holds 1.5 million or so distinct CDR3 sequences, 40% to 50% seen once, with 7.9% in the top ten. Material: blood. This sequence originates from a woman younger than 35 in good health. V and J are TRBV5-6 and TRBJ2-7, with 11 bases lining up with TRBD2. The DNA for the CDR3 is TGTGCCAGCAGCTCCGGGACTAGCGGTATCCTCTACGAGCAGTACTTC. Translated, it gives CASSSGTSGILYEQYF.